These 17 T cell receptor beta chains came from one sample sequenced in a study of T-cell memory formation after mild COVID-19. TCRdb used MiXCR to reprocess the 5' RACE reads, holding one entry per CDR3 protein. The sample yields some 290,000 distinct CDR3 sequences, about a sixth seen once. Material for sequencing was PBMCs or a T cell subset sorted from them (not recorded which). All receptors derive from a man aged 18 to 35 who had mild COVID-19 (a few samples of this study predate the infection). Cell type and time point are not known.

The gene calls are TRBV4-2 and TRBJ2-1, with TRBD2 matching over 9 bases. Germline V gene lookup returns CDR1 LGHNA and CDR2 YNFKEQ. CDR3 size: 16 residues. V shed 1 base and J 5 bases; nucleotides not matched to a gene: 6. The CDR3 region has the DNA TGTGCCAGCAGCCAAGTCCGCAGCGGGGGGCACAATGAGCAGTTCTTC. This sequence encodes CASSQVRSGGHNEQFF.

The J gene is TRBJ1-6, the V gene TRBV9, with a weak D call TRBD1 (5 bases). CDR1 and CDR2 (germline): SGDLS, YYNGEE. With 3 bases removed from V and 9 bases from J, the gap between germline ends came to 13 bases. The CDR3 length is 14 residues. The CDR3 DNA sequence: TGTGCCAGCAGCGGGGGGACTACTCTTTCACCCCTCCACTTT. It encodes CASSGGTTLSPLHF.

The V call is TRBV7-6, the J call TRBJ2-7; perhaps D is TRBD1 or TRBD2 (5 bases each). This CDR3 region has 16 residues. CDR1 SGHVS and CDR2 FNYEAQ come from the germline V gene. V was shortened by 5 bases and J by 4 bases, with 21 bases between the two germline ends. CDR3 bases: TGTGCCAGCAGCCCCGTTAGGGACGGGACGCCTTACGAGCAGTACTTC. Translating gives CASSPVRDGTPYEQYF.

This chain joins TRBV12-3 or TRBV12-4 and TRBJ1-1; D unclear. CDR3 length equals 13 residues. Trimming stripped 6 bases from V and 3 bases from J, with 11 bases between. CDR3 DNA: TGTGCCAGCAGGTTGGGGAAATACACTGAAGCTTTCTTT. This translates into CASRLGKYTEAFF.

This clonotype was observed a handful of times. This rearrangement joins TRBV5-1 to TRBJ1-5, with D possibly being TRBD1 (5 bases). The CDR3 runs 15 residues. Trimming shortened V by 2 bases and J by 4 bases, and 13 bases separated the two germline ends. Per germline, CDR1 SGHRS and CDR2 YFSETQ. The CDR3 here is CASSLRSGVNQPQHF. CDR3 nucleotide sequence: TGCGCCAGCAGCTTACGTTCGGGGGTGAATCAGCCCCAGCATTTT.

This clonotype was observed a few times. This rearrangement joins TRBV12-3 or TRBV12-4 to TRBJ2-7; TRBD1 is a possible D gene (5 bases). V lost 5 bases and J lost 7, with 12 bases in between. This CDR3 comprises 12 residues. The CDR3 loop is CASSRPPGEQYF. In DNA form, the CDR3 reads TGTGCCAGCAGTAGACCTCCAGGGGAGCAGTACTTC.

This clonotype has a handful of counts. The gene calls are TRBV24-1 and TRBJ2-2, with D possibly TRBD2 on 6 matching bases. Germline assignment: CDR1 KGHDR and CDR2 SFDVKD. This CDR3 has 16 amino acids. V lost 3 bases, J lost 2 bases, and 12 bases lay in between. The CDR3 region has the DNA TGTGCCACCAGTGATCCGGGACTGGGAAACACCGGGGAGCTGTTTTTT. Translation: CATSDPGLGNTGELFF.

This clonotype has just a few counts. The gene calls are TRBV7-3 and TRBJ1-1, with D unresolved. The CDR3 sequence is 12 residues long. The V and J ends lost 0 bases and 8 bases respectively, with 7 bases between them. From germline, CDR1 is SGHTA and CDR2 FQGTGA. The CDR3 nucleotides are TGTGCCAGCAGCTTAACGACGGGAGAAGCTTTCTTT. This gives the protein CASSLTTGEAFF.

V is TRBV5-1 and J is TRBJ2-7, with D perhaps TRBD1 (5 bases). The germline V gene has CDR1 SGHRS and CDR2 YFSETQ. V lost 0 bases to trimming and J lost 1 base, with 11 bases between them. This CDR3 spans 15 amino acids. The CDR3 DNA sequence: TGCGCCAGCAGCTTGGAGGTCAGGGTGTCCTACGAGCAGTACTTC. Its protein is CASSLEVRVSYEQYF. Based on the CDR3 plus reference TRBV5-1 and TRBJ2-7, the full variable domain is KAGVTQTPRYLIKTRGQQVTLSCSPISGHRSVSWYQQTPGQGLQFLFEYFSETQRNKGNFPGRFSGRQFSNSRSEMNVSTLELGDSALYLCASSLEVRVSYEQYFGPGTRLTVT.

The chain couples TRBV7-2 to TRBJ2-3; TRBD2 matches 10 bases. From germline, CDR1 is SGHTA and CDR2 FQGNSA. Germline trimming cut 7 bases from V and 0 bases from J; bases unmatched to any gene: 4. The CDR3 contains 15 residues. CDR3 protein: CASTASGSSTDTQYF. The CDR3 region has the DNA TGTGCCAGCACCGCTAGCGGGAGTAGCACAGATACGCAGTATTTT.

The gene calls are TRBV4-2 and TRBJ2-2; 10 bases map to TRBD2. The CDR3 covers 17 residues. Germline CDR1 and CDR2: LGHNA and YNFKEQ. V trimming: 0 bases; J trimming: 4 bases; junction bases outside the gene matches: 5. The CDR3 region is CASSQELAGGSTGELFF. For the CDR3, the DNA is TGTGCCAGCAGCCAAGAATTAGCGGGGGGTTCCACCGGGGAGCTGTTTTTT.

This clonotype was detected a few times. The chain is built from TRBV28 and TRBJ2-1; TRBD1 or TRBD2 may be the D gene (5 bases each). Germline V CDR1 and CDR2: MDHEN, SYDVKM. CDR3 length: 12 amino acids. V was shortened by 5 bases and J by 10 bases, with 12 bases between the two germline ends. The CDR3 spells CASSPRRTEQFF. The DNA of the CDR3 is TGTGCCAGCAGTCCCAGGAGGACAGAGCAGTTCTTC.

The chain is built from TRBV2 and TRBJ1-1, with no clear D. V dropped 6 bases and J dropped 11 bases, with 22 bases sitting between them. This CDR3 spans 14 amino acids. Germline-derived CDR1 and CDR2 are SNHLY and FYNNEI. The CDR3 nucleotides read TGTGCCAGCAGCCGCACATCCAGTGCAATCGGGGCTTTCTTT. Its protein is CASSRTSSAIGAFF.

This clonotype was seen only a few times. The chain recombines TRBV6-2 or TRBV6-3 with TRBJ2-7, with D possibly TRBD1 on 6 matching bases. This CDR3 contains 14 residues. The V gene's germline CDR1 is MNHEY and CDR2 SVGEGT. V shed 2 bases and J shed 4 bases, with 12 bases lying between them. In DNA, the CDR3 is TGTGCCAGCAGTTACAGGCAGGGGACATACGAGCAGTACTTC. This encodes CASSYRQGTYEQYF.

The chain has TRBV12-3 or TRBV12-4 and TRBJ2-1, with 16 bases lining up with TRBD2. The J segment lost 3 bases and the V segment lost 5 bases, leaving 7 bases of the junction unmatched. The CDR3 is 18 amino acids. The CDR3, as DNA: TGTGCCAGCAGTCCCACGGGACTAGCGGGGGGGTACTACAATGAGCAGTTCTTC. As protein: CASSPTGLAGGYYNEQFF.

This clonotype showed up just a few times. V and J are TRBV28 and TRBJ2-5; D might be TRBD1 or TRBD2, each matching 5 bases. Germline-derived CDR1 and CDR2 are MDHEN and SYDVKM. The V end lost 6 bases, the J end lost 2 bases, and 13 bases lay between the germline ends. This CDR3 is 14 amino acids long. This CDR3 reads CASSPRDGQETQYF. DNA of the CDR3: TGTGCCAGCAGCCCCCGGGACGGTCAAGAGACCCAGTACTTC.

This clonotype was picked up a small number of times. The V and J genes are TRBV5-1 and TRBJ2-2; D could derive from TRBD1 or TRBD2 (5 bases each). From germline, CDR1 is SGHRS and CDR2 YFSETQ. The V end was cut by 4 bases, the J end by 5 bases, with 9 bases between. This CDR3 is built from 13 residues. The DNA of the CDR3 is TGCGCCAGCAGCCAGGGAGAAACCGGGGAGCTGTTTTTT. Its protein is CASSQGETGELFF.